This section outlines one T cell receptor beta chain sequence together with its context. This sample stems from a study of technical replicates of blood from a handful of donors. The CDR3 extends over 15 amino acids. The germline gives CDR1 LNHDA, CDR2 SQIVND (reference sequence). V was pared by 0 bases and J by 4 bases, with 13 bases between. Using immunoSEQ multiplex PCR, the repertoire was profiled, and TCRdb retains in-frame clones only, with some absent. The sample has fewer than 100,000 clones, under 97% seen once; the top ten hold 0.22%. This chain joins TRBV19 and TRBJ2-7, with a possible D match to TRBD1 (7 bases). The receptor comes from a human donor in good health. The sequenced material came from T cells isolated from PBMCs. CDR3 in amino acids: CASSIEEGAPYEQYF. DNA for the CDR3: TGTGCCAGTAGTATAGAGGAGGGGGCCCCTTACGAGCAGTACTTC.